The 18 T cell receptor beta chains in this list originate from one sample, sequenced in a study of T cell responses to AZD1222 COVID-19 vaccine. Sequenced by immunoSEQ multiplex PCR; TCRdb stores in-frame clones only, minus some. The table shows roughly 120,000 clones, with about 88% occurring only once. The sequencing used peripheral blood, collected 28 days after the second AZD1222 dose. These receptors came from an adult who received the AZD1222 COVID-19 vaccine.

CDR3 in amino acids: CASFSTGDSSYNEQFF. The CDR3 bases are TGTGCCAGCTTTTCTACAGGGGACAGCTCCTACAATGAGCAGTTCTTC. This sequence joins TRBV28 and TRBJ2-1, with TRBD1 matching over 7 bases. V lost 8 bases to trimming and J lost 0 bases; unmatched junction nucleotides: 10. The CDR3 covers 16 residues. Germline CDR1 MDHEN, CDR2 SYDVKM.

This chain joins TRBV6-5 and TRBJ2-4; 11 bases are shared with TRBD1. Trimming cost V 7 bases and J 9 bases; bases outside gene matches: 8. The CDR3 spans 14 residues. Germline V gene sequence: CDR1 MNHEY, CDR2 SVGAGI. This CDR3 is CASTLGGQGGIQYF. CDR3 DNA sequence: TGTGCCAGCACCCTGGGGGGACAGGGGGGCATTCAGTACTTC.

This clone has just a few counts. This chain connects TRBV9 to TRBJ2-1; a weak D match, TRBD2 (5 bases). The V gene lost 0 bases and the J gene lost 7 bases, with 8 bases spanning the gap. This CDR3 contains 13 residues. Germline V gives CDR1 SGDLS, CDR2 YYNGEE. CDR3 sequence reads: CASSVGTLNEQFF. Here the CDR3 DNA reads TGTGCCAGCAGCGTAGGGACTCTAAATGAGCAGTTCTTC.

This clone was recorded once. This sequence joins TRBV18 and TRBJ1-5; D is ambiguous. Germline V gene lookup returns CDR1 KGHSH and CDR2 LQKENI. Trimming cost V 4 bases and J 6 bases, with 10 bases left between them. This CDR3 region has 13 residues. The DNA of the CDR3 is TGTGCCAGCTCACTGGGGTTAGCTCAGCCCCAGCATTTT. Its protein is CASSLGLAQPQHF.

The count of this clone is one. The chain links TRBV24-1 to TRBJ1-1; perhaps TRBD1 as D (5 bases). The CDR3 has 12 residues. Trimming removed 7 bases from V and 1 base from J, with 6 bases in between. Germline CDR1 reads KGHDR; CDR2 reads SFDVKD. This CDR3 is CATRGPNTEAFF. Written as DNA, the CDR3 is TGTGCCACCAGGGGACCGAACACTGAAGCTTTCTTT.

The rearrangement joins TRBV11-2 to TRBJ2-7; 7 bases line up with TRBD1. CDR1 and CDR2 (germline): SGHAT, FQNNGV. The CDR3 sequence is 15 residues long. The junction had 7 bases not matched to a gene; V was cut back by 2 bases and J by 3 bases. The CDR3 DNA follows: TGTGCCAGCAGCTTAACTGGGGCAGGGGGCTACGAGCAGTACTTC. Translated, it gives CASSLTGAGGYEQYF.

The genes are TRBV9 and TRBJ2-1, with D possibly being TRBD1 or TRBD2 (5 bases each). V was trimmed by 0 bases and J by 7 bases, leaving 8 bases between them. The CDR3 has 13 amino acids. The V gene's germline CDR1 is SGDLS and CDR2 YYNGEE. The DNA for the CDR3 is TGTGCCAGCAGCGTAGTGGGGGTAAATGAGCAGTTCTTC. This sequence encodes CASSVVGVNEQFF.

CDR3 DNA sequence: TGTGCCAGCAGCCAGATCGGGCAGGGACTTAGCTATGGCTACACCTTC. This gives the protein CASSQIGQGLSYGYTF. The J gene is TRBJ1-2, the V gene TRBV3-1 (or the pseudogene TRBV3-2); D might be TRBD1 (5 bases). Trimming took off 3 bases at V and 4 bases at J, with 18 bases between the two ends. Germline V CDR1 and CDR2: LGHDT, YNNKEL (reference sequence). This CDR3 contains 16 residues.

This sequence joins TRBV27 and TRBJ1-1; D is possibly TRBD1 (5 bases). Germline-derived CDR1 and CDR2 are MNHEY and SMNVEV (reference sequence). Trimming shortened V by 4 bases and J by 2 bases, and 11 bases separated the two germline ends. The CDR3 is made up of 14 amino acids. The DNA for the CDR3 is TGTGCCAGCAGTTCCCAGGGCAGTAACACTGAAGCTTTCTTT. The encoded protein is CASSSQGSNTEAFF.

The chain is built from TRBV9 and TRBJ2-2; 7 bases agree with TRBD2. This CDR3 is 14 amino acids long. V shed 3 bases, J shed 2 bases, and the junction held 1 base outside the gene matches. CDR1 is SGDLS and CDR2 is YYNGEE in the germline V gene. In nucleotides, the CDR3 is TGTGCCAGCAGCGCGGGACTAAACACCGGGGAGCTGTTTTTT. Amino acid sequence: CASSAGLNTGELFF.

This sequence joins TRBV7-2 and TRBJ2-7; a possible D gene is TRBD2 (6 bases). Germline CDR1 reads SGHTA; CDR2 reads FQGNSA. The V and J ends lost 5 bases and 3 bases respectively, with 8 bases between them. This CDR3 is 12 amino acids long. The CDR3 is CASSPGLYEQYF. In DNA, the CDR3 is TGTGCCAGCAGCCCGGGACTCTACGAGCAGTACTTC.

The chain recombines TRBV4-3 with TRBJ2-3, with D hard to call. V lost 1 base and J 0 bases, leaving 8 bases between the germline ends. This CDR3 has 15 residues. Germline V lookup: CDR1 LGHNA, CDR2 YSLEER. CDR3: CASSQGSLSTDTQYF. The CDR3 region has the DNA TGCGCCAGCAGCCAAGGGTCCCTCAGCACAGATACGCAGTATTTT.

V and J are TRBV7-9 and TRBJ2-7; 9 bases line up with TRBD2. Germline loops: CDR1 SEHNR, CDR2 FQNEAQ (reference sequence). V gave up 3 bases and J gave up 5 bases; unmatched junction bases: 5. The CDR3 length is 14 residues. CDR3 in DNA: TGTGCCAGCAGCTTTGGCGGGGGGGCCCACGAGCAGTACTTC. As protein: CASSFGGGAHEQYF.

The V call is TRBV7-9, the J call TRBJ1-1; D unclear. Trimming removed 3 bases from V and 0 bases from J, with 11 bases in between. The length of the CDR3 is 15 residues. Germline CDR1 and CDR2: SEHNR and FQNEAQ (reference sequence). The CDR3 here is CASSFLAAVNTEAFF. The CDR3 coding sequence is TGTGCCAGCAGCTTTCTGGCGGCCGTGAACACTGAAGCTTTCTTT.

This clone is a singleton in its sample. J is TRBJ1-2 and V is TRBV3-1 (or the pseudogene TRBV3-2), with D possibly matching TRBD1 (5 bases). This CDR3 is 15 amino acids long. The V and J ends lost 4 bases and 1 base respectively, with 13 bases between them. Per germline, CDR1 LGHDT and CDR2 YNNKEL (reference sequence). The CDR3 sequence is CASSLGWDGNYGYTF. The CDR3 coding sequence is TGTGCCAGCAGCCTCGGATGGGACGGTAACTATGGCTACACCTTC.

A few counts support this clone. This chain links TRBV5-6 with TRBJ2-2; no firm D call. Trimming removed 3 bases from V and 8 bases from J, with 17 bases in between. The CDR3 runs 15 residues. Germline loops: CDR1 SGHDT, CDR2 YYEEEE. CDR3 loop: CASSSLPGRLGELFF. The CDR3 DNA follows: TGTGCCAGCAGCTCCCTCCCGGGCAGATTAGGGGAGCTGTTTTTT.

This chain uses TRBV5-1 with TRBJ1-1; a possible D gene is TRBD1 (5 bases). The CDR3 covers 20 residues. Germline values: CDR1 SGHRS, CDR2 YFSETQ. The V and J ends lost 0 bases and 0 bases respectively, with 24 bases between them. The CDR3 region has the DNA TGCGCCAGCAGCTTGGCTGTGGGGGGGTCCAACGCCAGAATGAACACTGAAGCTTTCTTT. This sequence encodes CASSLAVGGSNARMNTEAFF.

CDR3 nucleotides: TGTGCCAGCAACACCCCACGGGCTGTGAACACTGAAGCTTTCTTT. Its protein is CASNTPRAVNTEAFF. The chain carries TRBV7-3 and TRBJ1-1; D gene unclear. Trimming removed 7 bases at V and 0 bases at J, with 15 bases between. The length of the CDR3 is 15 residues. CDR1 and CDR2 from the germline V gene are SGHTA and FQGTGA.